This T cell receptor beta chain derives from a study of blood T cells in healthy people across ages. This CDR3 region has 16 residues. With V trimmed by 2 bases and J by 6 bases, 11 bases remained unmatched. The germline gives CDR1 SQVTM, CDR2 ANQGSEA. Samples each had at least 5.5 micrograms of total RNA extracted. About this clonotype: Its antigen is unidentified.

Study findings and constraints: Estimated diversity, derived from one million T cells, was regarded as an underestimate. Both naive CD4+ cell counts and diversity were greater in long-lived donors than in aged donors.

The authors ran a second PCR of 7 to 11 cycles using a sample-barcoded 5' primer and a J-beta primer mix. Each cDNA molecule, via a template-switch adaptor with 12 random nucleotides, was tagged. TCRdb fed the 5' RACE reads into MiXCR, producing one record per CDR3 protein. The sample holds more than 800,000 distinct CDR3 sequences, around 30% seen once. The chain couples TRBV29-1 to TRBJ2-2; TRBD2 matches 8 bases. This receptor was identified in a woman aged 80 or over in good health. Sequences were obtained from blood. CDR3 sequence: CSVEFAASGSSGELFF. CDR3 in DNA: TGCAGCGTTGAATTTGCGGCTAGCGGGTCGTCCGGGGAGCTGTTTTTT.